The rows below give T cell receptor beta chains drawn from one sample of a study of cytomegalovirus exposure and HLA in healthy donors. Method: immunoSEQ multiplex PCR; TCRdb's copy keeps in-frame clones and lacks some. The table has tens of thousands of clones, 79% seen once; the top ten hold about 4%. Sequenced material: PBMCs. The source is a woman aged 40 to 55 in good health and CMV-seronegative. CDR3s include the opening cysteine and the closing phenylalanine or tryptophan. Each record gives: J gene, D gene, clone size, V gene, CDR3 DNA, CDR3 protein. The D gene is left open where the match is weak. Size tells how often a clone was seen (once, few, many) or the class of an expanded clone, and some rows leave it out.

j_gene: TRBJ1-1; d_gene: .; abundance: .; v_gene: TRBV6-5; CDR3nt: TGTGCCAGCAGTTACTCAGCGCTTGAGGCTTTCTTT; CDR3aa: CASSYSALEAFF
j_gene: TRBJ1-5; d_gene: .; abundance: .; v_gene: TRBV2; CDR3nt: TGTGCCACTTCACAGGAGTATAGCAATCAGCCCCAGCATTTT; CDR3aa: CATSQEYSNQPQHF
j_gene: TRBJ1-2; d_gene: .; abundance: once; v_gene: TRBV4-2; CDR3nt: TGTGCCAGCAGCCAGGTACAATCTAACTATGGCTACACCTTC; CDR3aa: CASSQVQSNYGYTF
j_gene: TRBJ2-5; d_gene: .; abundance: once; v_gene: TRBV18; CDR3nt: TGTGCCAGCTCACCACCCCTCCTCCAAGAGACCCAGTACTTC; CDR3aa: CASSPPLLQETQYF
j_gene: TRBJ1-2; d_gene: TRBD1; abundance: .; v_gene: TRBV5-1; CDR3nt: TGCGCCAGCAGCTTGGGTCTTACCGACAGGGCCCTATATGGCTACACCTTC; CDR3aa: CASSLGLTDRALYGYTF
j_gene: TRBJ1-2; d_gene: .; abundance: .; v_gene: TRBV25-1; CDR3nt: TGTGCCAGCAGTGAAGGGGGGGGCGCCGGTGGCTACACCTTC; CDR3aa: CASSEGGGAGGYTF
j_gene: TRBJ2-7; d_gene: .; abundance: once; v_gene: TRBV5-4; CDR3nt: TGTGCCAGCAGCTTGACTGTCTCGTCCTACGAGCAGTACTTC; CDR3aa: CASSLTVSSYEQYF
j_gene: TRBJ1-3; d_gene: .; abundance: .; v_gene: TRBV6-5; CDR3nt: TGTGCCAGCAGGAGACAGGCTGGAAACACCATATATTTT; CDR3aa: CASRRQAGNTIYF
j_gene: TRBJ2-3; d_gene: TRBD1; abundance: .; v_gene: TRBV7-9; CDR3nt: TGTGCCAGCAGCTTAGGGGACAGGGGTAGCACAGATACGCAGTATTTT; CDR3aa: CASSLGDRGSTDTQYF
j_gene: TRBJ2-5; d_gene: .; abundance: .; v_gene: TRBV9; CDR3nt: TGTGCCAGCAGCGCCGAACCAGGGGGGAGAGAGACCCAGTACTTC; CDR3aa: CASSAEPGGRETQYF
j_gene: TRBJ2-3; d_gene: TRBD2; abundance: .; v_gene: TRBV7-8; CDR3nt: TGTGCCAGCAGCCTCGAAGGACTAGCCGGGCGAGATACGCAGTATTTT; CDR3aa: CASSLEGLAGRDTQYF
j_gene: TRBJ1-1; d_gene: .; abundance: .; v_gene: TRBV29-1; CDR3nt: TGCAGCGTTGACCAGGGTTTGGCCACTGAAGCTTTCTTT; CDR3aa: CSVDQGLATEAFF
j_gene: TRBJ1-1; d_gene: TRBD1; abundance: few; v_gene: TRBV5-4; CDR3nt: TGTGCCAGCAGCTTGGCTCAAACAGGGGGGACTGAAGCTTTCTTT; CDR3aa: CASSLAQTGGTEAFF
j_gene: TRBJ2-7; d_gene: TRBD1; abundance: once; v_gene: TRBV5-1; CDR3nt: TGCGCCAGCAGCATAGGGACAGGAGGCTCAAGCTCCTACGAGCAGTACTTC; CDR3aa: CASSIGTGGSSSYEQYF
j_gene: TRBJ2-7; d_gene: TRBD1; abundance: .; v_gene: TRBV9; CDR3nt: TGTGCCAGCAGCGGAGAGGGAAGGGGGACAGGAGGATACGAGCAGTACTTC; CDR3aa: CASSGEGRGTGGYEQYF
j_gene: TRBJ2-1; d_gene: .; abundance: .; v_gene: TRBV7-9; CDR3nt: TGTGCCAGCAGCTTAGTTTGGGGCCTGAGCTCCTACAATGAGCAGTTCTTC; CDR3aa: CASSLVWGLSSYNEQFF
j_gene: TRBJ1-4; d_gene: .; abundance: .; v_gene: TRBV28; CDR3nt: TGTGCCAGCAGTTTAGGGCAGTTTAATGAAAAACTGTTTTTT; CDR3aa: CASSLGQFNEKLFF
j_gene: TRBJ2-3; d_gene: TRBD2; abundance: .; v_gene: TRBV12-5; CDR3nt: TGTGCTAGTGGCCAGACTAGCTCTCGACTAGTACTTGGCACAGATACGCAGTATTTT; CDR3aa: CASGQTSSRLVLGTDTQYF
j_gene: TRBJ1-5; d_gene: TRBD1; abundance: .; v_gene: TRBV18; CDR3nt: TGTGCCAGCTCACAGGGGACAGGGAATCAGCCCCAGCATTTT; CDR3aa: CASSQGTGNQPQHF
j_gene: TRBJ2-2; d_gene: TRBD2; abundance: .; v_gene: TRBV25-1; CDR3nt: TGTGCCTCGTCTGCAGCGGGGGCCAACACCGGGGAGCTGTTTTTT; CDR3aa: CASSAAGANTGELFF
j_gene: TRBJ1-2; d_gene: TRBD1; abundance: .; v_gene: TRBV4-1; CDR3nt: TGCGCCAGCAGCCCGTTCGGACAGGCACTCTATGGCTACACCTTC; CDR3aa: CASSPFGQALYGYTF
j_gene: TRBJ1-1; d_gene: TRBD1; abundance: few; v_gene: TRBV7-2; CDR3nt: TGTGCCAGCAGCCCGAGCGCGCGGGTGCAGGGGGTGAGGAACACTGAAGCTTTCTTT; CDR3aa: CASSPSARVQGVRNTEAFF
j_gene: TRBJ1-1; d_gene: .; abundance: few; v_gene: TRBV15; CDR3nt: TGTGCCACCAGCAGCACCCCAGGGACTGAAGCTTTCTTT; CDR3aa: CATSSTPGTEAFF
j_gene: TRBJ2-6; d_gene: .; abundance: .; v_gene: TRBV5-6; CDR3nt: TGTGCCAGCAGCTTACAGGGAGTTGCTGGGGCCAACGTCCTGACTTTC; CDR3aa: CASSLQGVAGANVLTF
j_gene: TRBJ2-5; d_gene: .; abundance: .; v_gene: TRBV2; CDR3nt: TGTGCCAGCAGTGTACAAGAGACCCAGTACTTC; CDR3aa: CASSVQETQYF
j_gene: TRBJ1-1; d_gene: .; abundance: few; v_gene: TRBV7-2; CDR3nt: TGTGCCAGCAGCTTCCCTCGCAGGACTGAAGCTTTCTTT; CDR3aa: CASSFPRRTEAFF
j_gene: TRBJ1-2; d_gene: TRBD1; abundance: .; v_gene: TRBV6-5; CDR3nt: TGTGCCAGCAGTTACTCGACAGGGCCCAACTCGGGGGGCTACACCTTC; CDR3aa: CASSYSTGPNSGGYTF
j_gene: TRBJ1-5; d_gene: .; abundance: .; v_gene: TRBV4-1; CDR3nt: TGCGCCAGCAGCCAACCTGGGGGGCAGCCCCAGCATTTT; CDR3aa: CASSQPGGQPQHF
j_gene: TRBJ2-7; d_gene: TRBD2; abundance: .; v_gene: TRBV5-4; CDR3nt: TGTGCCAGCAGTAGGACTAGCGGATACGAGCAGTACTTC; CDR3aa: CASSRTSGYEQYF
j_gene: TRBJ2-7; d_gene: .; abundance: .; v_gene: TRBV12-5; CDR3nt: TGTGCTAGTGGTTTGAGAACCGACCTGGGACACCGTGGGGAGCAGTACTTC; CDR3aa: CASGLRTDLGHRGEQYF
j_gene: TRBJ2-6; d_gene: TRBD2; abundance: .; v_gene: TRBV4-3; CDR3nt: TGCGCCAGCAGCCAAGATCTCCCCCGGGGGGGCTCTGGGGCCAACGTCCTGACTTTC; CDR3aa: CASSQDLPRGGSGANVLTF
j_gene: TRBJ2-7; d_gene: TRBD2; abundance: few; v_gene: TRBV28; CDR3nt: TGTGCCAGCAGCCCAACCCGGGGTAGCGGGGGTACGGGGAGCGAGCAGTACTTC; CDR3aa: CASSPTRGSGGTGSEQYF
j_gene: TRBJ2-5; d_gene: .; abundance: .; v_gene: TRBV7-9; CDR3nt: TGTGCCAGCAGCTTAGAAGTAGGGGTGGAGACCCAGTACTTC; CDR3aa: CASSLEVGVETQYF
j_gene: TRBJ1-4; d_gene: .; abundance: .; v_gene: TRBV27; CDR3nt: TGTGCCAGCAGTATTCAGGGGATTAATGAAAAACTGTTTTTT; CDR3aa: CASSIQGINEKLFF